A selection of T cell receptor beta chains follows, all from one sample in a study of cytotoxic CD8 clonotypes in ibrutinib-treated CLL. Using immunoSEQ multiplex PCR, the repertoire was profiled, and TCRdb retains in-frame clones only, with some absent. The sample carries some 200,000 clones, 75% to 80% recorded once. The sequenced sample was PBMCs, obtained after 12 months of ibrutinib treatment. These receptors were obtained from a human donor with chronic lymphocytic leukemia. CDR3s include the opening cysteine and the closing phenylalanine or tryptophan. The D gene is left open where the match is weak. Size is omitted from some rows. Given values are once, few, many or a class for expanded clones.

D gene: NA
clone size: once
J gene: TRBJ1-2
V gene: TRBV28
CDR3 DNA: TGTGCCAGCAAAACGGGGTCGGCATGGGGCTACACCTTC
CDR3 protein: CASKTGSAWGYTF

D gene: NA
clone size: NA
J gene: TRBJ1-2
V gene: TRBV27
CDR3 DNA: TGTGCCAGCAGTTTATCGACAGCCTACCCTGGCTACACCTTC
CDR3 protein: CASSLSTAYPGYTF

D gene: TRBD2
clone size: few
J gene: TRBJ2-5
V gene: TRBV6-6
CDR3 DNA: TGTGCCAGCAGACTACTAGCGGGGGGCCAAGAGACCCAGTACTTC
CDR3 protein: CASRLLAGGQETQYF

D gene: NA
clone size: once
J gene: TRBJ2-6
V gene: TRBV6-5
CDR3 DNA: TGTGCCAGCAGGTACCTAGGGGCTGGGGCCAACGTCCTGACTTTC
CDR3 protein: CASRYLGAGANVLTF

D gene: NA
clone size: NA
J gene: TRBJ2-2
V gene: TRBV4-1
CDR3 DNA: TGCGCCAGCAGCCAAGGTGTTAGTCACACCGGGGAGCTGTTTTTT
CDR3 protein: CASSQGVSHTGELFF

D gene: TRBD1
clone size: NA
J gene: TRBJ1-2
V gene: TRBV18
CDR3 DNA: TGTGCCAGCTCACCGGACAGGGTCACTGCCCGGCACACCTTC
CDR3 protein: CASSPDRVTARHTF

D gene: TRBD1
clone size: few
J gene: TRBJ2-2
V gene: TRBV2
CDR3 DNA: TGTGCCAGCAGTCCACAGGGGGCAAACACCGGGGAGCTGTTTTTT
CDR3 protein: CASSPQGANTGELFF

D gene: TRBD1
clone size: NA
J gene: TRBJ2-2
V gene: TRBV5-6
CDR3 DNA: TGTGCCACCGGGACAGGGAGGTCCGGGGAGCTGTTTTTT
CDR3 protein: CATGTGRSGELFF

D gene: TRBD1
clone size: NA
J gene: TRBJ2-3
V gene: TRBV7-3
CDR3 DNA: TGTGCCAGCAGCTATACGGGACAGGCAGGGGATACGCAGTATTTT
CDR3 protein: CASSYTGQAGDTQYF

D gene: NA
clone size: few
J gene: TRBJ1-4
V gene: TRBV4-1
CDR3 DNA: TGCGCCAGCAGCCGCCGGGCAGGGCGTAATGAAAAACTGTTTTTT
CDR3 protein: CASSRRAGRNEKLFF

D gene: NA
clone size: NA
J gene: TRBJ2-5
V gene: TRBV9
CDR3 DNA: TGTGCCAGCAGCGTAGAGGGGACCCGACAAGAGACCCAGTACTTC
CDR3 protein: CASSVEGTRQETQYF

D gene: TRBD1
clone size: NA
J gene: TRBJ2-7
V gene: TRBV11-2
CDR3 DNA: TGTGCCAGCAGCGCCTCGACAGGGTGGAAGTACGAGCAGTACTTC
CDR3 protein: CASSASTGWKYEQYF

D gene: NA
clone size: NA
J gene: TRBJ1-1
V gene: TRBV6-6
CDR3 DNA: TGTGCCAGCAGTTACTATGGGGAAGAAGCTTTCTTT
CDR3 protein: CASSYYGEEAFF

D gene: NA
clone size: NA
J gene: TRBJ2-1
V gene: TRBV4-1
CDR3 DNA: TGCGCCAGCAGCCAAGAAAGGAGCATGGTCTCCAATGAGCAGTTCTTC
CDR3 protein: CASSQERSMVSNEQFF

D gene: NA
clone size: NA
J gene: TRBJ1-2
V gene: TRBV5-3
CDR3 DNA: TGTGCCAGAAGCTTAAGCAGACCCTATGGCTACACCTTC
CDR3 protein: CARSLSRPYGYTF

D gene: NA
clone size: NA
J gene: TRBJ2-1
V gene: TRBV6-1
CDR3 DNA: TGTGCCAGCAGTGAAGCGCTTCCGGGGCGGATGAACTACAATGAGCAGTTCTTC
CDR3 protein: CASSEALPGRMNYNEQFF

D gene: NA
clone size: NA
J gene: TRBJ2-1
V gene: TRBV6-1
CDR3 DNA: TGTGCCAGCAGTTTCGAAGAGCACTCGAACAATGAGCAGTTCTTC
CDR3 protein: CASSFEEHSNNEQFF

D gene: NA
clone size: once
J gene: TRBJ1-5
V gene: TRBV6-1
CDR3 DNA: TGTGCCAGCAGTGTCGGGGACGGATGGGGAAATCAGCCCCAGCATTTT
CDR3 protein: CASSVGDGWGNQPQHF

D gene: NA
clone size: NA
J gene: TRBJ2-3
V gene: TRBV5-1
CDR3 DNA: TGCGCCAGCAGCTGGGGTGGGACTCGCACAGATACGCAGTATTTT
CDR3 protein: CASSWGGTRTDTQYF

D gene: TRBD2
clone size: once
J gene: TRBJ2-7
V gene: TRBV2
CDR3 DNA: TGTGCCAGCAGGGTGGGACTAGGGAGCCACGAGCAGTACTTC
CDR3 protein: CASRVGLGSHEQYF

D gene: TRBD1
clone size: NA
J gene: TRBJ2-5
V gene: TRBV14
CDR3 DNA: TGTGCCAGCAGCCATGATTGGACAGGGATCGAGACCCAGTACTTC
CDR3 protein: CASSHDWTGIETQYF

D gene: NA
clone size: NA
J gene: TRBJ2-6
V gene: TRBV5-5
CDR3 DNA: TGTGCCAGCAGCTTGGATCTCCGGGACAACTACTCTGGGGCCAACGTCCTGACTTTC
CDR3 protein: CASSLDLRDNYSGANVLTF

D gene: NA
clone size: NA
J gene: TRBJ2-1
V gene: TRBV4-1
CDR3 DNA: TGCGCCAGCAGCCAAGCGGCAGAATACCTGTTCAATGAGCAGTTCTTC
CDR3 protein: CASSQAAEYLFNEQFF

D gene: NA
clone size: NA
J gene: TRBJ1-5
V gene: TRBV6-4
CDR3 DNA: TGTGCCAGCAGACGGTGGGGCAATCAGCCCCAGCATTTT
CDR3 protein: CASRRWGNQPQHF

D gene: TRBD2
clone size: NA
J gene: TRBJ2-2
V gene: TRBV6-9
CDR3 DNA: TGTGCCCGAGGGGAGGGCCCTCCCGCTCGGCGCGCCGGGGAGCTGTTTTTT
CDR3 protein: CARGEGPPARRAGELFF

D gene: NA
clone size: NA
J gene: TRBJ1-3
V gene: TRBV5-3
CDR3 DNA: TGTGCCAGAAGCATAGGACAGTTCCACGGAAACACCATATATTTT
CDR3 protein: CARSIGQFHGNTIYF

D gene: NA
clone size: NA
J gene: TRBJ2-5
V gene: TRBV6-6
CDR3 DNA: TGTGCCAGCAGCGCCCTGGGAGAGACCCAGTACTTC
CDR3 protein: CASSALGETQYF

D gene: TRBD2
clone size: NA
J gene: TRBJ2-6
V gene: TRBV28
CDR3 DNA: TGTGCCAGCAGTTTCCGACCCCTGACTAGCTTTGGGGCCAACGTCCTGACTTTC
CDR3 protein: CASSFRPLTSFGANVLTF

D gene: NA
clone size: NA
J gene: TRBJ1-1
V gene: TRBV19
CDR3 DNA: TGTGCCAGTAGTAAGGACGGACCCCGGAGAGCTTTCTTT
CDR3 protein: CASSKDGPRRAFF

D gene: NA
clone size: NA
J gene: TRBJ1-1
V gene: TRBV27
CDR3 DNA: TGTGCCAGCAGCGCCGTGGGGGGGACTGAAGCTTTCTTT
CDR3 protein: CASSAVGGTEAFF

D gene: NA
clone size: few
J gene: TRBJ1-2
V gene: TRBV28
CDR3 DNA: TGTGCCAGCAGTTTTGGTAACAGGCTGACCTATGGCTACACCTTC
CDR3 protein: CASSFGNRLTYGYTF

D gene: NA
clone size: NA
J gene: TRBJ1-1
V gene: TRBV5-1
CDR3 DNA: TGCGCCAGCAGCTTGGTCCAGGGAATGAACACTGAAGCTTTCTTT
CDR3 protein: CASSLVQGMNTEAFF

D gene: NA
clone size: NA
J gene: TRBJ2-7
V gene: TRBV19
CDR3 DNA: TGTGCCAGTAGCTTGAAAAGCTCCTACGAGCAGTACTTC
CDR3 protein: CASSLKSSYEQYF

D gene: TRBD1
clone size: NA
J gene: TRBJ1-1
V gene: TRBV7-9
CDR3 DNA: TGTGCCAGCAGCTTAGTAACAGGGGGCCTTGAAGCTTTCTTT
CDR3 protein: CASSLVTGGLEAFF

D gene: TRBD2
clone size: once
J gene: TRBJ2-5
V gene: TRBV27
CDR3 DNA: TGTGCCAGCAGTCCTGTCCGGGTGGGGGGGTTGGAGACCCAGTACTTC
CDR3 protein: CASSPVRVGGLETQYF

D gene: NA
clone size: NA
J gene: TRBJ2-3
V gene: TRBV6-5
CDR3 DNA: TGTGCCAGCAGTTACTTCTTCACAGATACGCAGTATTTT
CDR3 protein: CASSYFFTDTQYF

D gene: TRBD2
clone size: once
J gene: TRBJ2-7
V gene: TRBV7-3
CDR3 DNA: TGTGCCAGCAGCTTAGACGGGGGGTTCTCCTACGAGCAGTACTTC
CDR3 protein: CASSLDGGFSYEQYF

D gene: NA
clone size: NA
J gene: TRBJ2-5
V gene: TRBV20-1
CDR3 DNA: TGCAGTGCTTTTCAAGAGACCCAGTACTTC
CDR3 protein: CSAFQETQYF

D gene: NA
clone size: NA
J gene: TRBJ2-1
V gene: TRBV11-2
CDR3 DNA: TGTGCCAGCAGCTTAGGACAGCAGTTGGACAATGAGCAGTTCTTC
CDR3 protein: CASSLGQQLDNEQFF